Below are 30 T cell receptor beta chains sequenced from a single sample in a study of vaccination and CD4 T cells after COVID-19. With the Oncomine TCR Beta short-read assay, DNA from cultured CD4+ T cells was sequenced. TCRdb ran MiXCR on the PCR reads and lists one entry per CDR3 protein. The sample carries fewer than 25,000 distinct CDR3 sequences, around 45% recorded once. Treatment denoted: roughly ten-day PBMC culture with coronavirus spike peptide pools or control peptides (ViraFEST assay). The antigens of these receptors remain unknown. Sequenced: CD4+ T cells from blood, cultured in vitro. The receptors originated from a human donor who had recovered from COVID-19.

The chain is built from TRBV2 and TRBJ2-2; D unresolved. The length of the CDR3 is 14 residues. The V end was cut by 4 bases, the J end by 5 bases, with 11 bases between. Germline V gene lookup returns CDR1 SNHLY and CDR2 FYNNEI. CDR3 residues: CASSVAQWTGELFF. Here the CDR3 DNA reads TGTGCCAGCAGTGTTGCACAGTGGACCGGGGAGCTGTTTTTT.

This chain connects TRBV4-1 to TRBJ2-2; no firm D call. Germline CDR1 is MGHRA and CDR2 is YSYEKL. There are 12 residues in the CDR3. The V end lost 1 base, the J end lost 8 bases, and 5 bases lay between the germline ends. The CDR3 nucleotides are TGCGCCAGCAGCCAAGGGGGAGGGGAGCTGTTTTTT. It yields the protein CASSQGGGELFF.

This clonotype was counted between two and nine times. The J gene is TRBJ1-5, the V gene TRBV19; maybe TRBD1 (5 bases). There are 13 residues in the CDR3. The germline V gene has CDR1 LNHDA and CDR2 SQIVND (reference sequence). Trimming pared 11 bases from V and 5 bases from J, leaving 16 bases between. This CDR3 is CADPGGGDQPQHF. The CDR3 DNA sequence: TGTGCCGACCCCGGGGGAGGGGATCAGCCCCAGCATTTT. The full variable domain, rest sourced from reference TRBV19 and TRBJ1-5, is DGGITQSPKYLFRKEGQNVTLSCEQNLNHDAMYWYRQDPGQGLRLIYYSQIVNDFQKGDIAEGYSVSREKKESFPLTVTSAQKNPTAFYLCADPGGGDQPQHFGDGTRLSIL.

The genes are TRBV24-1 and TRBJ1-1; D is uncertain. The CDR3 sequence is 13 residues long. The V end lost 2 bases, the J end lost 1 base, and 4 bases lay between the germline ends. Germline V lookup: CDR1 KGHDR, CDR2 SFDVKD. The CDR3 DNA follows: TGTGCCACCAGTGATTCTAAGAACACTGAAGCTTTCTTT. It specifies CATSDSKNTEAFF.

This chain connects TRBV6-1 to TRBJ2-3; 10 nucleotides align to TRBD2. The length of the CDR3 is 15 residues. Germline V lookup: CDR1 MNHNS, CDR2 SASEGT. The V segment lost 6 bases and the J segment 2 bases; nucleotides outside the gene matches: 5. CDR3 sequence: CASRPSGRATDTQYF. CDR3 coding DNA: TGTGCCAGCAGGCCAAGCGGGAGGGCCACAGATACGCAGTATTTT.

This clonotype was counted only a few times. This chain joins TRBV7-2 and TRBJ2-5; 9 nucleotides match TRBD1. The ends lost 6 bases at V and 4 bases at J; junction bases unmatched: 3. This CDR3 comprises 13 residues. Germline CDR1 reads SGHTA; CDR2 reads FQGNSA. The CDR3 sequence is CASSRQGGETQYF. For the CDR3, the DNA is TGTGCCAGCAGTAGACAGGGGGGAGAGACCCAGTACTTC. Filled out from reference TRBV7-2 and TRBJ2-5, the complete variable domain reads GAGVSQSPSNKVTEKGKDVELRCDPISGHTALYWYRQSLGQGLEFLIYFQGNSAPDKSGLPSDRFSAERTGGSVSTLTIQRTQQEDSAVYLCASSRQGGETQYFGPGTRLLVL.

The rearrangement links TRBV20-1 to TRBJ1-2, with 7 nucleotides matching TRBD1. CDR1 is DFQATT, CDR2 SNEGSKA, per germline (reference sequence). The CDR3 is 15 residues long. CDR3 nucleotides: TGCAGCACCACCCCCTTAGGGGGCTTTAACTATGGCTACACCTTC. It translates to CSTTPLGGFNYGYTF.

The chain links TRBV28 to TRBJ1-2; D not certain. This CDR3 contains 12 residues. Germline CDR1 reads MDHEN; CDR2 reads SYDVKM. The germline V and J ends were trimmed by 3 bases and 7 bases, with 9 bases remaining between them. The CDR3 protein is CASSFGVGGYTF. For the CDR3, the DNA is TGTGCCAGCAGTTTTGGTGTCGGTGGCTACACCTTC.

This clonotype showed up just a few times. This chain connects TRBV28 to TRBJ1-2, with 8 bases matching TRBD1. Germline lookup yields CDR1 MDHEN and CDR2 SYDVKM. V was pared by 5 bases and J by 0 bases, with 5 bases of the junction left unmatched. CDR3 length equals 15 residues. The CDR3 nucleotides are TGTGCCAGCAGTGAGGGGACAGGTGCTAACTATGGCTACACCTTC. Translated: CASSEGTGANYGYTF.

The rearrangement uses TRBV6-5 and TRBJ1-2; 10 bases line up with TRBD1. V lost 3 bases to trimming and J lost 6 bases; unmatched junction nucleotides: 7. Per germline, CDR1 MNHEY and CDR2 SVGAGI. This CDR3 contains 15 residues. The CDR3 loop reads CASSYSRTGGHGYTF. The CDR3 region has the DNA TGTGCCAGCAGTTATTCTAGGACAGGGGGTCATGGCTACACCTTC.

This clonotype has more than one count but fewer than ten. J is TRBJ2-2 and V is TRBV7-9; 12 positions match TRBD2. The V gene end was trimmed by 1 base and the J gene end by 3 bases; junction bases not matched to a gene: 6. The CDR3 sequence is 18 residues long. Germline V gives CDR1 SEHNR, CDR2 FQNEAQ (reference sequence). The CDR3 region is CASSLGPSGGAYTGELFF. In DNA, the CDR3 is TGTGCCAGCAGCTTAGGTCCTAGCGGGGGGGCCTACACCGGGGAGCTGTTTTTT.

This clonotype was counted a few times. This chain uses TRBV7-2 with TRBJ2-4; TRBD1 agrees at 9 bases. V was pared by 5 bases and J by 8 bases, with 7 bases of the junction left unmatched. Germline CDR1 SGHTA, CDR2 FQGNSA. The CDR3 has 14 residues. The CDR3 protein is CASSITGGEYIQYF. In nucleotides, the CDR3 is TGTGCCAGCAGCATAACAGGGGGCGAATACATTCAGTACTTC.

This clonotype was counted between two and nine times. In DNA, the CDR3 is TGTGCCAGCAGCTTATTCAGCCGGAACACTGAAGCTTTCTTT. Amino acid sequence: CASSLFSRNTEAFF. This chain links TRBV7-2 with TRBJ1-1; D remains ambiguous. The CDR3 has 14 amino acids. CDR1 is SGHTA, CDR2 FQGNSA, per germline. The V end was cut by 2 bases, the J end by 1 base, with 8 bases between.

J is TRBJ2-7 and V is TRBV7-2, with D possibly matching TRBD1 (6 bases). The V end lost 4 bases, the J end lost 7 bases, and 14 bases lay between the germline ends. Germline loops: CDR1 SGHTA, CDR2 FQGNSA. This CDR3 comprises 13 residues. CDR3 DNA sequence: TGTGCCAGCAGCTCTTGGGTAAGGGGGGAGCAGTACTTC. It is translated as CASSSWVRGEQYF.

DNA of the CDR3: TGTGCCAGCAGCTTAGAATACCCTAGCGGGATCTACGAGCAGTACTTC. Residues: CASSLEYPSGIYEQYF. The rearrangement uses TRBV7-9 and TRBJ2-7; 9 nucleotides align to TRBD2. In germline, CDR1 is SEHNR, CDR2 FQNEAQ (reference sequence). CDR3 size: 16 residues. The V gene end was trimmed by 1 base and the J gene end by 3 bases; junction bases not matched to a gene: 7.

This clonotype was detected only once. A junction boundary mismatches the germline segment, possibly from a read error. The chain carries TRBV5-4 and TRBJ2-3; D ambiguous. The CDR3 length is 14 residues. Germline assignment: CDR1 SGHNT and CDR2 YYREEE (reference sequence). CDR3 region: CAGSLSPTTDTQYF. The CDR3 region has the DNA TGTGCCGGCAGCTTGAGCCCGACGACGGATACGCAGTATTTT. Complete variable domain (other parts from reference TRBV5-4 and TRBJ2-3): ETGVTQSPTHLIKTRGQQVTLRCSSQSGHNTVSWYQQALGQGPQFIFQYYREEENGRGNFPPRFSGLQFPNYSSELNVNALELDDSALYLCAGSLSPTTDTQYFGPGTRLTVL.

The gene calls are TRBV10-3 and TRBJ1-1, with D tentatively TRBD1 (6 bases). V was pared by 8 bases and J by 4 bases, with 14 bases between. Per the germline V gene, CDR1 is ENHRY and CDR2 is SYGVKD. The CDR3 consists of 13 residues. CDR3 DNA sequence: TGTGCCATCGCCTCGGGGGCCGGCACTGAAGCTTTCTTT. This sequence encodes CAIASGAGTEAFF.

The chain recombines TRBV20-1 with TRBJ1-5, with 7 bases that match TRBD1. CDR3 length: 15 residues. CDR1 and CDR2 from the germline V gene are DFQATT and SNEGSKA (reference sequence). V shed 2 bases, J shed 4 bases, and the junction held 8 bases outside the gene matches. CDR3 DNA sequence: TGCAGTGCTAGATGGGACAGCCTGGAAAATCAGCCCCAGCATTTT. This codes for CSARWDSLENQPQHF.

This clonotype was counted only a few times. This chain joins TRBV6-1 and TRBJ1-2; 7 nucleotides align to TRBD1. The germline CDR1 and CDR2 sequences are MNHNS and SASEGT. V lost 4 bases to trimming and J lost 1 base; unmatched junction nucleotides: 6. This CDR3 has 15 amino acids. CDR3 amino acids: CASSVGAGGNYGYTF. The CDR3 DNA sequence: TGTGCCAGCAGTGTAGGGGCAGGGGGTAACTATGGCTACACCTTC.

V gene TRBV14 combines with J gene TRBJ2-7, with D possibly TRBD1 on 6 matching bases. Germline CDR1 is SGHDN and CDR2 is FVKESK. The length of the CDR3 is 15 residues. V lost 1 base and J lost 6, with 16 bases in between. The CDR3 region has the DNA TGTGCCAGCAGCCAAGTGGGGGCCGAGGGGAGCGAGCAGTACTTC. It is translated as CASSQVGAEGSEQYF.

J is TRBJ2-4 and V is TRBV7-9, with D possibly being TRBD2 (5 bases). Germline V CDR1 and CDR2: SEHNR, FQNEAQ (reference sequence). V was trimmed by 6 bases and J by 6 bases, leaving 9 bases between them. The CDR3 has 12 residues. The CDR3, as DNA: TGTGCCAGCAGTCCCGGAGGAAACATTCAGTACTTC. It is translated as CASSPGGNIQYF.

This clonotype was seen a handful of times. The CDR3 is CASSAAGQISTGELFF. The CDR3 nucleotides read TGTGCCAGCAGCGCCGCGGGACAGATCTCCACCGGGGAGCTGTTTTTT. The chain links TRBV6-1 to TRBJ2-2; a possible D gene is TRBD1 (7 bases). Germline lookup yields CDR1 MNHNS and CDR2 SASEGT. Trimming left V 6 bases short and J 4 bases short, with 18 bases between. The length of the CDR3 is 16 residues.

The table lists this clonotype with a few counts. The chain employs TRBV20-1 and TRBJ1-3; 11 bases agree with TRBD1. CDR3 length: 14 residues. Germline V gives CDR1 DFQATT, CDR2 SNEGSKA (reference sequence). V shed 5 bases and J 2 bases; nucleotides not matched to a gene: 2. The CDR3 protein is CSAGGQGAGNTIYF. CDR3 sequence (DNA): TGCAGTGCTGGGGGACAGGGGGCTGGAAACACCATATATTTT.

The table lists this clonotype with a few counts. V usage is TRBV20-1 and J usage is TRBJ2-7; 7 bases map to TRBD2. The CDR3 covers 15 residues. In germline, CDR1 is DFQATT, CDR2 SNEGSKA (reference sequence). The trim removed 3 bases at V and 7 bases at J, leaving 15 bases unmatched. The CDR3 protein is CSARVVGGGSGEQYF. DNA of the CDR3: TGCAGTGCTAGGGTCGTGGGTGGCGGGAGTGGTGAGCAGTACTTC.

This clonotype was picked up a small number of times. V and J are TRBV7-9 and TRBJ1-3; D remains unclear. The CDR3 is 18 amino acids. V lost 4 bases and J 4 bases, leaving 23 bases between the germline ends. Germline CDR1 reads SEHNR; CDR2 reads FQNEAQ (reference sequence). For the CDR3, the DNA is TGTGCCAGCAGCTCTTGGGCAGGCTCCGTCGGTGTAGGAAACACCATATATTTT. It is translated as CASSSWAGSVGVGNTIYF.

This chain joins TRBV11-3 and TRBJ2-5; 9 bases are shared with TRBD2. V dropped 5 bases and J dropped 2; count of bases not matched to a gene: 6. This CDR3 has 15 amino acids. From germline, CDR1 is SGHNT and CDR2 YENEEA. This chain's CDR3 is CASSRGLADQETQYF. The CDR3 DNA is TGTGCCAGCAGCCGGGGACTAGCCGATCAAGAGACCCAGTACTTC.

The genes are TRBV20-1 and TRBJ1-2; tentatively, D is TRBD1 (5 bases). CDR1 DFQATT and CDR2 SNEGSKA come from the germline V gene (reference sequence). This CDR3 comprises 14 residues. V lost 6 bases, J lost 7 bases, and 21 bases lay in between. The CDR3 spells CSATRLQVHGGYTF. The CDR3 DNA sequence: TGCAGTGCCACCCGGCTACAGGTCCATGGTGGCTACACCTTC.

In DNA form, the CDR3 reads TGTGCCAGTAGTATGAAGGGGAAGAATGAGCAGTTCTTC. It translates to CASSMKGKNEQFF. The rearrangement links TRBV19 to TRBJ2-1; D might be TRBD1 (5 bases). In germline, CDR1 is LNHDA, CDR2 SQIVND (reference sequence). The CDR3 covers 13 residues. Trimming cost V 3 bases and J 7 bases, with 10 bases left between them.

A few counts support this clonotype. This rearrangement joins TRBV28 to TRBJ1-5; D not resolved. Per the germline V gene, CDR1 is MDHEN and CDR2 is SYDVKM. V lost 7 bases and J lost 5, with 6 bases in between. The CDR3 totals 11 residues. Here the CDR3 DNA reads TGTGCCAGCAAGGGAGATCAGCCCCAGCATTTT. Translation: CASKGDQPQHF. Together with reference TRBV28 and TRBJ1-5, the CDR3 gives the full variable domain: DVKVTQSSRYLVKRTGEKVFLECVQDMDHENMFWYRQDPGLGLRLIYFSYDVKMKEKGDIPEGYSVSREKKERFSLILESASTNQTSMYLCASKGDQPQHFGDGTRLSIL.

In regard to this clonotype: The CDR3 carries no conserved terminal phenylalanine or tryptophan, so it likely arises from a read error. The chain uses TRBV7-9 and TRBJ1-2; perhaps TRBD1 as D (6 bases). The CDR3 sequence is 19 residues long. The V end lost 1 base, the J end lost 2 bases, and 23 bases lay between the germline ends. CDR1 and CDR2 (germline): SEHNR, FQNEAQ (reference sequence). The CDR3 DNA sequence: TGTGCCAGCAGCTTAGTGTTTGGGGGCGTCAGTCTCGGGAACTATGGCTACACCTCC. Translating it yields CASSLVFGGVSLGNYGYTS.